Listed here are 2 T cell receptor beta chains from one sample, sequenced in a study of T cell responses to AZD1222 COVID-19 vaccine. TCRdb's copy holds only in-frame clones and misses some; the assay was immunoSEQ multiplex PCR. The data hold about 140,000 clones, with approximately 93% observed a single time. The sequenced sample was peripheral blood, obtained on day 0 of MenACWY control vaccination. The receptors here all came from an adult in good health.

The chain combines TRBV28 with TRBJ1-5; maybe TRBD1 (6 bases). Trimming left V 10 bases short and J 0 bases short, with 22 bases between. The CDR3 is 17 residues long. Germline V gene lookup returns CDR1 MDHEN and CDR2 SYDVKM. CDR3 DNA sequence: TGTGCCACCGCCCCTCCCGGGACAATTTATAGCAATCAGCCCCAGCATTTT. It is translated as CATAPPGTIYSNQPQHF.

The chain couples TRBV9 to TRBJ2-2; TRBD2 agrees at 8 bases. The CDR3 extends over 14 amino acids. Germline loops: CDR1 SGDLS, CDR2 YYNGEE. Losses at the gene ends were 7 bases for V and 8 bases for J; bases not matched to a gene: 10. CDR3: CASSGGPSVGELFF. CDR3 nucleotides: TGTGCCAGCTCGGGAGGGCCCTCGGTTGGGGAGCTGTTTTTT.